A single sample is the source of the 9 T cell receptor beta chains below, sequenced in a study of T cell changes during pregnancy in multiple sclerosis. Assay: immunoSEQ multiplex PCR; the TCRdb copy retains only in-frame clones and omits some. The sample lists under 85,000 clones; approximately 90% were seen once. The source material was peripheral blood, sampled in the third trimester of pregnancy. The origin of the receptors is a female donor with multiple sclerosis, enrolled in a pregnancy study.

The chain employs TRBV30 and TRBJ2-3, with 11 bases that match TRBD2. The J segment lost 2 bases and the V segment lost 0 bases, leaving 1 base of the junction unmatched. The CDR3 length is 15 residues. The V gene's germline CDR1 is GTSNPN and CDR2 SVGIG (reference sequence). The CDR3 here is CAWSVLAGDTDTQYF. The CDR3 DNA is TGTGCCTGGAGTGTACTAGCGGGGGACACAGATACGCAGTATTTT. The variable domain in full, completed from reference TRBV30 and TRBJ2-3, reads SQTIHQWPATLVQPVGSPLSLECTVEGTSNPNLYWYRQAAGRGLQLLFYSVGIGQISSEVPQNLSASRPQDRQFILSSKKLLLSDSGFYLCAWSVLAGDTDTQYFGPGTRLTVL.

The V gene is TRBV18, the J gene TRBJ1-3; TRBD1 aligns across 7 bases. Germline CDR1 reads KGHSH; CDR2 reads LQKENI. V lost 1 base and J lost 1; bases outside the gene matches: 7. This CDR3 comprises 17 residues. CDR3 DNA sequence: TGTGCCAGCTCACCACTCACAGGGGTGGCGTCTGGAAACACCATATATTTT. This translates into CASSPLTGVASGNTIYF.

The V and J genes are TRBV18 and TRBJ2-1, with 9 bases fitting TRBD1. The CDR3 loop spans 16 amino acids. V was clipped by 6 bases and J by 8 bases; unmatched bases: 14. Germline values: CDR1 KGHSH, CDR2 LQKENI. The DNA of the CDR3 is TGTGCCAGCTCCCACGGGGGACAGGGAGACCTGGATGAGCAGTTCTTC. Translated, it gives CASSHGGQGDLDEQFF.

In this sample, this clone turned up a few times. This rearrangement joins TRBV11-2 to TRBJ2-7; a weak D match, TRBD2 (6 bases). The CDR3 spans 13 residues. Germline values: CDR1 SGHAT, CDR2 FQNNGV. Trimming removed 5 bases at V and 4 bases at J, with 12 bases between. The CDR3 region is CASSEGREYEQYF. DNA for the CDR3: TGTGCCAGCAGCGAGGGACGGGAGTACGAGCAGTACTTC.

The chain links TRBV18 to TRBJ2-2; maybe TRBD2 (6 bases). This CDR3 is 16 amino acids long. From germline, CDR1 is KGHSH and CDR2 LQKENI. Trimming left V 3 bases short and J 2 bases short, with 13 bases between. The CDR3: CASSPRRGTNTGELFF. The DNA of the CDR3 is TGTGCCAGCTCACCTCGGCGGGGAACCAACACCGGGGAGCTGTTTTTT.

The chain carries TRBV19 and TRBJ1-2; the D gene is possibly TRBD1 (6 bases). Germline CDR1 and CDR2: LNHDA and SQIVND (reference sequence). This CDR3 has 15 amino acids. V was clipped by 1 base and J by 5 bases, with 14 bases between them. The CDR3 loop reads CASSIVGTRGYGYTF. The CDR3, as DNA: TGTGCCAGTAGTATAGTAGGGACACGCGGATATGGCTACACCTTC.

This rearrangement joins TRBV6-4 to TRBJ1-3; TRBD1 might be the D (6 bases). Per the germline V gene, CDR1 is MRHNA and CDR2 is SNTAGT. Trimming took 8 bases from V and 2 from J, leaving 16 bases between them. The CDR3 covers 15 residues. The CDR3 sequence is CASETGPVTGNTIYF. The DNA of the CDR3 is TGTGCCAGCGAGACAGGACCGGTGACTGGAAACACCATATATTTT.

The chain joins TRBV6-1 to TRBJ2-7; 7 nucleotides agree with TRBD1. This CDR3 is 15 amino acids long. The germline CDR1 and CDR2 sequences are MNHNS and SASEGT. Losses at the gene ends were 5 bases for V and 7 bases for J; bases not matched to a gene: 14. The CDR3 sequence is CASSTTTGPIREQYF. The CDR3 DNA reads as TGTGCCAGCAGTACCACGACAGGGCCCATACGAGAGCAGTACTTC.

V gene TRBV6-5 combines with J gene TRBJ2-7; 8 positions agree with TRBD1. The CDR3 length is 15 residues. Looked up from germline, CDR1 is MNHEY and CDR2 is SVGAGI. With 4 bases clipped from V and 5 bases from J, the junction kept 10 bases outside the gene matches. The CDR3 DNA is TGTGCCAGCAGTTCAGGACAGGGATATAGTCACGAGCAGTACTTC. Translation gives CASSSGQGYSHEQYF.